The 29 T cell receptor beta chains below all came from one sample that was sequenced in a study of cytomegalovirus exposure and HLA in healthy donors. PCR amplification relied on 60 Vbeta primers (plus 13 Jbeta primers). Profiling relied on immunoSEQ multiplex PCR, and the TCRdb table lists in-frame clones only, not all of them. Altogether 150,000 to 200,000 clones are present, roughly 85% being singletons, with the ten largest covering about 0.91%. Sequencing input: PBMCs. The origin of the receptors is a woman aged 45-65 years in good health and CMV-seropositive.

V is TRBV5-1 and J is TRBJ2-1; 10 bases are a match to TRBD2. The V gene's germline CDR1 is SGHRS and CDR2 YFSETQ. The CDR3 sequence is 15 residues long. Trimming cost V 6 bases and J 5 bases; bases outside gene matches: 8. The DNA for the CDR3 is TGCGCCAGCACAAGCGGGGGGGCCTTGAACAATGAGCAGTTCTTC. It yields the protein CASTSGGALNNEQFF.

This clone has a handful of counts. J is TRBJ1-5 and V is TRBV4-3; D is unresolved. Germline V lookup: CDR1 LGHNA, CDR2 YSLEER. V dropped 4 bases and J dropped 2 bases, with 15 bases sitting between them. The CDR3 length is 16 residues. The CDR3 sequence: CASSPERVEGNQPQHF. The DNA of the CDR3 is TGCGCCAGCAGCCCAGAGAGGGTAGAAGGCAATCAGCCCCAGCATTTT.

The chain joins TRBV10-3 to TRBJ1-4, with TRBD1 identical over 10 bases. Looked up from germline, CDR1 is ENHRY and CDR2 is SYGVKD. The J segment lost 7 bases and the V segment lost 10 bases, leaving 9 bases of the junction unmatched. This CDR3 is built from 14 residues. CDR3 amino acids: CATRPDRGLEKLFF. Written as DNA, the CDR3 is TGTGCCACCCGGCCCGACAGGGGGCTTGAAAAACTGTTTTTT.

V and J are TRBV6-5 and TRBJ2-7; D may be TRBD2 (6 bases). The germline V gene encodes CDR1 MNHEY and CDR2 SVGAGI. The V end was cut by 2 bases, the J end by 6 bases, with 20 bases between. This CDR3 region has 16 residues. As DNA, the CDR3 is TGTGCCAGCAGTTACCTGGGGGGTGAGGCTATCGGCGAGCAGTACTTC. It translates to CASSYLGGEAIGEQYF.

The sample holds a few counts of this clone. The chain has TRBV28 and TRBJ1-6, with 11 bases that match TRBD1. Germline CDR1 reads MDHEN; CDR2 reads SYDVKM. Trimming took 6 bases from V and 8 from J; bases not matched to a gene: 6. CDR3 length: 15 residues. The CDR3, as DNA: TGTGCCAGCAGCCCCGGACAGGGGGCGTATTCACCCCTCCACTTT. This encodes CASSPGQGAYSPLHF.

This rearrangement joins TRBV5-6 to TRBJ1-4; a weak D match, TRBD1 (5 bases). The V gene lost 0 bases and the J gene lost 13 bases, with 16 bases spanning the gap. CDR1 and CDR2 (germline): SGHDT, YYEEEE. The CDR3 has 14 amino acids. The CDR3 protein is CASSLVGTPGGLFF. The CDR3 nucleotides read TGTGCCAGCAGCTTGGTTGGGACGCCCGGGGGACTGTTTTTT.

The V and J genes are TRBV28 and TRBJ2-5; TRBD1 might be the D (5 bases). The germline V gene encodes CDR1 MDHEN and CDR2 SYDVKM. The CDR3 runs 13 residues. Trimming took 4 bases from V and 7 from J, leaving 13 bases between them. DNA of the CDR3: TGTGCCAGCAGTTCCCAACAGGTGGGGACCCAGTACTTC. Residues: CASSSQQVGTQYF.

The gene calls are TRBV7-6 and TRBJ2-5; 7 bases are a match to TRBD2. Germline assignment: CDR1 SGHVS and CDR2 FNYEAQ. CDR3 length equals 15 residues. V trimming: 5 bases; J trimming: 0 bases; junction bases outside the gene matches: 6. CDR3 DNA: TGTGCCAGCAGCCGAGGGAGGGGAAACCAAGAGACCCAGTACTTC. Translated, it gives CASSRGRGNQETQYF.

The chain recombines TRBV7-9 with TRBJ1-4; 12 bases match TRBD1. The germline gives CDR1 SEHNR, CDR2 FQNEAQ (reference sequence). The CDR3 totals 16 residues. V dropped 5 bases and J dropped 8; count of bases not matched to a gene: 9. The CDR3 DNA reads TGTGCCAGCAGCCAACCCTCCGGGACAGGGGGCGAAAAACTGTTTTTT. Translation: CASSQPSGTGGEKLFF. The variable domain in full, completed from reference TRBV7-9 and TRBJ1-4, reads DTGVSQNPRHKITKRGQNVTFRCDPISEHNRLYWYRQTLGQGPEFLTYFQNEAQLEKSRLLSDRFSAERPKGSFSTLEIQRTEQGDSAMYLCASSQPSGTGGEKLFFGSGTQLSVL.

V is TRBV6-4 and J is TRBJ1-2; tentative D call: TRBD1 (6 bases). Trimming removed 2 bases at V and 6 bases at J, with 16 bases between. The length of the CDR3 is 15 residues. Germline CDR1 and CDR2: MRHNA and SNTAGT. CDR3 DNA sequence: TGTGCCAGCAGTGACACTATACAGGGTGTCAATGGCTACACCTTC. It is translated as CASSDTIQGVNGYTF.

V gene TRBV7-9 combines with J gene TRBJ2-7; 8 bases line up with TRBD2. CDR1 is SEHNR and CDR2 is FQNEAQ in the germline V gene (reference sequence). The V and J ends lost 1 base and 3 bases, in that order; junction bases with no gene match: 17. The CDR3 spans 19 residues. The CDR3 here is CASSLVYGRATRVGYEQYF. The CDR3 DNA reads TGTGCCAGCAGCTTAGTTTACGGGAGGGCCACAAGGGTTGGCTACGAGCAGTACTTC.

The chain joins TRBV9 to TRBJ2-1, with TRBD2 identical over 12 bases. This CDR3 is 16 amino acids long. The V gene end was trimmed by 0 bases and the J gene end by 4 bases; junction bases not matched to a gene: 2. Germline CDR1 and CDR2: SGDLS and YYNGEE. CDR3 in amino acids: CASSVGLAGGYNEQFF. The CDR3, as DNA: TGTGCCAGCAGCGTAGGTCTAGCGGGAGGGTACAATGAGCAGTTCTTC.

The chain employs TRBV18 and TRBJ2-5, with a possible D match to TRBD1 (5 bases). Germline V gene lookup returns CDR1 KGHSH and CDR2 LQKENI. The CDR3 sequence is 15 residues long. V dropped 2 bases and J dropped 5 bases, with 15 bases sitting between them. This CDR3 reads CASSPIPTAPETQYF. CDR3 coding DNA: TGTGCCAGCTCACCAATACCGACAGCCCCGGAGACCCAGTACTTC. Complete variable domain (other parts from reference TRBV18 and TRBJ2-5): NAGVMQNPRHLVRRRGQEARLRCSPMKGHSHVYWYRQLPEEGLKFMVYLQKENIIDESGMPKERFSAEFPKEGPSILRIQQVVRGDSAAYFCASSPIPTAPETQYFGPGTRLLVL.

The gene calls are TRBV6-6 and TRBJ2-5, with 8 bases matching TRBD1. Germline assignment: CDR1 MNHNY and CDR2 SVGAGI (reference sequence). CDR3 length: 13 amino acids. The trim removed 4 bases at V and 4 bases at J, leaving 2 bases unmatched. CDR3 coding DNA: TGTGCCAGCAGTTCGACAGGGGTAGAGACCCAGTACTTC. Translating gives CASSSTGVETQYF.

V and J are TRBV5-6 and TRBJ1-4; 9 bases are shared with TRBD1. The CDR3 has 15 amino acids. Losses at the gene ends were 3 bases for V and 7 bases for J; bases not matched to a gene: 7. Per germline, CDR1 SGHDT and CDR2 YYEEEE. In DNA form, the CDR3 reads TGTGCCAGCAGCTCTCCCAGACAGGGGGGTGAAAAACTGTTTTTT. Amino acid sequence: CASSSPRQGGEKLFF.

The gene calls are TRBV5-5 and TRBJ2-7, with D possibly TRBD1 on 5 matching bases. Between the trimmed V and J ends, which lost 3 bases and 2 bases, there was a span of 12 bases. Germline V lookup: CDR1 SGHKS, CDR2 YYEKEE (reference sequence). The CDR3 is 14 amino acids. The CDR3 spells CASSSPAGTYEQYF. CDR3 nucleotides: TGTGCCAGCAGCTCACCCGCAGGGACCTACGAGCAGTACTTC.

The chain joins TRBV5-1 to TRBJ1-1; no firm D call. The CDR3 is made up of 17 amino acids. Deletions cut 1 base from V and 0 bases from J, with 16 bases between. Germline-derived CDR1 and CDR2 are SGHRS and YFSETQ. As DNA, the CDR3 is TGCGCCAGCAGCTTGTCCATCGGTGGCGGGATGAACACTGAAGCTTTCTTT. Translation gives CASSLSIGGGMNTEAFF.

This clone was counted only a few times. V gene TRBV28 combines with J gene TRBJ1-3; D gene uncertain. Trimming left V 6 bases short and J 0 bases short, with 12 bases between. The CDR3 contains 15 residues. Germline CDR1 is MDHEN and CDR2 is SYDVKM. The chain's CDR3 is CASSLRVDSGNTIYF. The CDR3 DNA is TGTGCCAGCAGCTTGCGGGTCGACTCTGGAAACACCATATATTTT.

This chain uses TRBV19 with TRBJ2-4, with 7 bases that match TRBD1. Per germline, CDR1 LNHDA and CDR2 SQIVND (reference sequence). This CDR3 is 15 amino acids long. After removal of 8 bases from V and 0 bases from J, the junction contained 7 bases not matched to a gene. In nucleotides, the CDR3 is TGTGCCAGTGGGACAGTGAAGATAGCCAAAAACATTCAGTACTTC. Translation gives CASGTVKIAKNIQYF.

This chain links TRBV5-4 with TRBJ1-1, with D uncertain. From germline, CDR1 is SGHNT and CDR2 YYREEE (reference sequence). This CDR3 comprises 13 residues. The V gene lost 2 bases and the J gene lost 6 bases, with 11 bases spanning the gap. The CDR3 region has the DNA TGTGCCAGCAGCTTCGGTTCCCTGGCTGAAGCTTTCTTT. Translation: CASSFGSLAEAFF.

The chain couples TRBV10-3 to TRBJ2-5, with TRBD2 matching 9 bases. The CDR3 runs 17 residues. Germline V CDR1 and CDR2: ENHRY, SYGVKD. Trimming at V came to 2 bases and at J to 5 bases, leaving 12 bases not matched to a gene. The CDR3 here is CAISEQIAGERPETQYF. CDR3 sequence (DNA): TGTGCCATCAGTGAGCAAATAGCGGGAGAACGCCCCGAGACCCAGTACTTC.

The count of this clone is one. J is TRBJ1-3 and V is TRBV30; D may be TRBD1 (5 bases). With 3 bases removed from V and 1 base from J, the gap between germline ends came to 10 bases. Germline loops: CDR1 GTSNPN, CDR2 SVGIG (reference sequence). This CDR3 is 14 amino acids long. The CDR3 nucleotides read TGTGCCTGGAGCCAGGGTTTTTCTGGAAACACCATATATTTT. It encodes CAWSQGFSGNTIYF.

This rearrangement joins TRBV19 to TRBJ2-7, with 7 bases fitting TRBD1. Germline CDR1 is LNHDA and CDR2 is SQIVND (reference sequence). V lost 4 bases to trimming and J lost 5 bases; unmatched junction nucleotides: 14. This CDR3 contains 16 residues. The CDR3 protein is CASSTTPTGIRNEQYF. CDR3 coding DNA: TGTGCCAGTAGTACTACTCCGACAGGGATAAGGAACGAGCAGTACTTC.

The V call is TRBV28, the J call TRBJ2-6; TRBD1 matches 8 bases. J lost 2 bases, V lost 5 bases, and 8 bases had no gene match. CDR1 is MDHEN, CDR2 SYDVKM, per germline. The CDR3 totals 17 residues. Written as DNA, the CDR3 is TGTGCCAGCAGTCCGGACAGGGTATTTACTGGGGCCAACGTCCTGACTTTC. It is translated as CASSPDRVFTGANVLTF.

This clone appeared a single time. J is TRBJ2-3 and V is TRBV7-3, with 8 positions matching TRBD1. The CDR3 totals 16 residues. CDR1 is SGHTA, CDR2 FQGTGA, per germline. Trimming removed 7 bases from V and 2 bases from J; junction bases left unmatched: 11. CDR3 nucleotides: TGTGCCAGCATGGGACTGGGGCAGGGGGCCACAGATACGCAGTATTTT. Its translation: CASMGLGQGATDTQYF.

Here the CDR3 reads CASSPVGGQETQYF. The DNA for the CDR3 is TGTGCCAGCAGTCCGGTGGGGGGACAAGAGACCCAGTACTTC. The chain is built from TRBV27 and TRBJ2-5; D perhaps matches TRBD2 (6 bases). Deletions cut 5 bases from V and 2 bases from J, with 12 bases between. The V gene's germline CDR1 is MNHEY and CDR2 SMNVEV (reference sequence). The CDR3 is made up of 14 amino acids.

The rearrangement links TRBV4-3 to TRBJ2-1, with 10 bases lining up with TRBD2. Per germline, CDR1 LGHNA and CDR2 YSLEER. The CDR3 spans 17 residues. J gave up 7 bases and V 0 bases, and 9 bases lay outside the gene matches. The CDR3 DNA reads TGCGCCAGCAGCCAAGATGCAGCGGGGGGGCCCCTTAATGAGCAGTTCTTC. Translating gives CASSQDAAGGPLNEQFF.

The chain joins TRBV6-6 to TRBJ2-1; TRBD1 matches 9 bases. This CDR3 has 15 residues. Trimming took 6 bases from V and 0 from J; bases not matched to a gene: 3. The germline CDR1 and CDR2 sequences are MNHNY and SVGAGI (reference sequence). CDR3 coding DNA: TGTGCCAGCAGATTGGGACAGGGCTCCTACAATGAGCAGTTCTTC. Protein product: CASRLGQGSYNEQFF.

This clone was detected a few times. The chain uses TRBV5-4 and TRBJ2-7; the match to TRBD1 covers 10 bases. The germline V gene encodes CDR1 SGHNT and CDR2 YYREEE (reference sequence). The CDR3 has 15 amino acids. V lost 4 bases to trimming and J lost 6 bases; unmatched junction nucleotides: 10. The DNA of the CDR3 is TGTGCCAGCAGCAAGGGACAGGGGACCCTGGGCGAGCAGTACTTC. Translating gives CASSKGQGTLGEQYF.